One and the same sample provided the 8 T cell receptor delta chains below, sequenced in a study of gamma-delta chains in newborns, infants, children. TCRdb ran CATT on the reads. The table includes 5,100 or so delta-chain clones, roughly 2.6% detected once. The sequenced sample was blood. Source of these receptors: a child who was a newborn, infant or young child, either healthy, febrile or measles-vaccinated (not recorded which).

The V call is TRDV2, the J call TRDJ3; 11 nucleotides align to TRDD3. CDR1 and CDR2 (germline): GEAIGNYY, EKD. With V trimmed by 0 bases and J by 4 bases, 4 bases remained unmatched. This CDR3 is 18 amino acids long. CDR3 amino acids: CACDTVLGDIWDTRQMFF. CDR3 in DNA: TGTGCCTGTGACACCGTACTGGGGGATATTTGGGACACCCGACAGATGTTTTTC.

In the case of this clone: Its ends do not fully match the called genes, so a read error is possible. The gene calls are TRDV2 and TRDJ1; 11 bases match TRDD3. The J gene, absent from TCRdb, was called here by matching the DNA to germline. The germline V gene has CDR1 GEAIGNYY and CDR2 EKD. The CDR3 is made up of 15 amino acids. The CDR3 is CACDSGGYATDKLIF. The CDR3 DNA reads TGCGCCTGTGACAGTGGGGGATACGCCACCGATAAACTCATCTTT.

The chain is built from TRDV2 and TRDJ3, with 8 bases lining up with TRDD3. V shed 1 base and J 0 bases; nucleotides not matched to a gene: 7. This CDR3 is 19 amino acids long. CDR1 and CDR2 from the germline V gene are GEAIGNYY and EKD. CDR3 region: CACDTLLGVLSWDTRQMFF. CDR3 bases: TGTGCCTGTGACACGCTACTGGGGGTCCTCTCCTGGGACACCCGACAGATGTTTTTC.

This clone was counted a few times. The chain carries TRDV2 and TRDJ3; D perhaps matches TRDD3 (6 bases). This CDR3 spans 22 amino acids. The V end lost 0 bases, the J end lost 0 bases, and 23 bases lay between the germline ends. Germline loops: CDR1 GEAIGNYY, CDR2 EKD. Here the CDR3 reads CACDTESSAWGPNSWDTRQMFF. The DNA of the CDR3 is TGTGCCTGTGACACCGAATCCTCGGCCTGGGGACCCAACTCCTGGGACACCCGACAGATGTTTTTC.

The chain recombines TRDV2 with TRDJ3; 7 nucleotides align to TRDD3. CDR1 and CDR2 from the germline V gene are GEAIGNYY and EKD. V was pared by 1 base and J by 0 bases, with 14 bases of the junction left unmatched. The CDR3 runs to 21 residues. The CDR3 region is CACDTYTGDMINSWDTRQMFF. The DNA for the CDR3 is TGTGCCTGTGACACTTACACTGGGGATATGATAAACTCCTGGGACACCCGACAGATGTTTTTC.

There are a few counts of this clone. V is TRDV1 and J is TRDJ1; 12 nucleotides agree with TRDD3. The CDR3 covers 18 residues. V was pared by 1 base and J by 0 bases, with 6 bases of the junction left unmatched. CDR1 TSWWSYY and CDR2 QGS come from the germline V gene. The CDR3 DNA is TGTGCTCTTGGGGAACCCACTGGGGGATACCGGTACACCGATAAACTCATCTTT. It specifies CALGEPTGGYRYTDKLIF.

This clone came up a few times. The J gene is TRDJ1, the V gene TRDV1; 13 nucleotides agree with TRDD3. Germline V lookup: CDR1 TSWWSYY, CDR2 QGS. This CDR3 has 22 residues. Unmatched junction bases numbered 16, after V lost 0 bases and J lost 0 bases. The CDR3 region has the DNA TGTGCTCTTGGGGAACTCCCCTCTTCCCAAGGACTGGGGGATACGGACACCGATAAACTCATCTTT. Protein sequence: CALGELPSSQGLGDTDTDKLIF.

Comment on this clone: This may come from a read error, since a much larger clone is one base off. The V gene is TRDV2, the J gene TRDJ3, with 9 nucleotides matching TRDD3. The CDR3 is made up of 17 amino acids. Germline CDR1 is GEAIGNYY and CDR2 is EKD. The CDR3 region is CACDTAGGSWDARQMFF. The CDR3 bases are TGTGCCTGTGACACCGCTGGGGGATCCTGGGACGCCCGACAGATGTTTTTC.